These T cell receptor beta chains were read from a single sample in a study of shared clonotypes between healthy human individuals. TCRdb's copy holds only in-frame clones and misses some; the assay was immunoSEQ multiplex PCR. The sample contains roughly 1,000,000 clones, approximately 80% of which appear only once. The sample consisted of memory CD4+ T cells from PBMCs. Receptor source: a man younger than 30 in good health. Some clones in this sample may be carry-over from other donors' samples. The CDR3 runs from the conserved cysteine through the conserved F or W. A D gene is named only where the DNA matches it firmly. Where a row states a size, it is once, few, many or the class of an expanded clone; other rows omit it.

d_gene: .; v_gene: TRBV4-1; j_gene: TRBJ1-1; abundance: once; CDR3aa: CASSQDYGSPTGEAFF; CDR3nt: TGCGCCAGCAGCCAAGATTATGGATCCCCTACGGGTGAAGCTTTCTTT
d_gene: .; v_gene: TRBV30; j_gene: TRBJ1-2; abundance: many; CDR3aa: CAWSVQGNGGYTF; CDR3nt: TGTGCCTGGAGTGTACAAGGGAATGGTGGCTACACCTTC
d_gene: .; v_gene: TRBV10-1; j_gene: TRBJ2-7; abundance: .; CDR3aa: CASSESGSYEQYF; CDR3nt: TGCGCCAGCAGTGAGTCCGGGTCCTACGAGCAGTACTTC
d_gene: TRBD1; v_gene: TRBV11-2; j_gene: TRBJ1-3; abundance: .; CDR3aa: CASSLRWLTGGNTIYF; CDR3nt: TGTGCCAGCAGCTTAAGATGGCTGACAGGGGGAAACACCATATATTTT
d_gene: .; v_gene: TRBV13; j_gene: TRBJ2-7; abundance: few; CDR3aa: CASSPLGVYEQYF; CDR3nt: TGTGCCAGCAGCCCGCTGGGGGTCTACGAGCAGTACTTC
d_gene: .; v_gene: TRBV11-2; j_gene: TRBJ1-1; abundance: .; CDR3aa: CASSLGGGEAFF; CDR3nt: TGTGCCAGCAGCTTAGGTGGGGGTGAAGCTTTCTTT
d_gene: .; v_gene: TRBV4-2; j_gene: TRBJ1-5; abundance: .; CDR3aa: CASSQELSGSNQPQHF; CDR3nt: TGTGCCAGCAGCCAAGAACTTTCAGGGAGCAATCAGCCCCAGCATTTT
d_gene: .; v_gene: TRBV19; j_gene: TRBJ1-5; abundance: .; CDR3aa: CASSATGNSNQPQHF; CDR3nt: TGTGCCAGTAGCGCGACAGGCAATAGCAATCAGCCCCAGCATTTT
d_gene: .; v_gene: TRBV20-1; j_gene: TRBJ2-3; abundance: .; CDR3aa: CSTDTQYF; CDR3nt: TGCAGCACAGATACGCAGTATTTT
d_gene: .; v_gene: TRBV7-9; j_gene: TRBJ1-1; abundance: few; CDR3aa: CASSLYGSANTEAFF; CDR3nt: TGTGCCAGCAGCTTATATGGGTCAGCGAACACTGAAGCTTTCTTT
d_gene: .; v_gene: TRBV6-1; j_gene: TRBJ2-7; abundance: .; CDR3aa: CASSLRTATYEQYF; CDR3nt: TGTGCCAGCTCCCTAAGGACAGCGACCTACGAGCAGTACTTC
d_gene: TRBD2; v_gene: TRBV5-1; j_gene: TRBJ2-1; abundance: .; CDR3aa: CASSLQGTSSDEQFF; CDR3nt: TGCGCCAGCTCCCTACAGGGGACTAGCTCCGATGAGCAGTTCTTC
d_gene: .; v_gene: TRBV20-1; j_gene: TRBJ2-5; abundance: .; CDR3aa: CSGTKQETQYF; CDR3nt: TGCAGCGGGACCAAACAAGAGACCCAGTACTTC
d_gene: TRBD1; v_gene: TRBV5-1; j_gene: TRBJ1-2; abundance: .; CDR3aa: CASSLAAGGNYGYTF; CDR3nt: TGCGCCAGCAGCTTGGCCGCAGGGGGGAACTATGGCTACACCTTC
d_gene: TRBD1; v_gene: TRBV28; j_gene: TRBJ2-2; abundance: .; CDR3aa: CASSVPGQGRTGELFF; CDR3nt: TGTGCCAGCAGCGTCCCGGGACAGGGGAGGACCGGGGAGCTGTTTTTT
d_gene: .; v_gene: TRBV25-1; j_gene: TRBJ2-5; abundance: .; CDR3aa: CASSESGVETQYF; CDR3nt: TGTGCCAGCAGTGAATCCGGGGTCGAGACCCAGTACTTC
d_gene: .; v_gene: TRBV6-4; j_gene: TRBJ1-1; abundance: .; CDR3aa: CASNPGGATEAFF; CDR3nt: TGTGCCAGCAACCCGGGGGGCGCGACTGAAGCTTTCTTT
d_gene: TRBD2; v_gene: TRBV30; j_gene: TRBJ2-7; abundance: .; CDR3aa: CAWSVGGDLYF; CDR3nt: TGTGCCTGGAGTGTCGGGGGGGATCTGTACTTC
d_gene: .; v_gene: TRBV4-2; j_gene: TRBJ2-2; abundance: .; CDR3aa: CASSQEWGGGGKTGELFF; CDR3nt: TGTGCCAGCAGCCAAGAATGGGGAGGAGGGGGCAAGACCGGGGAGCTGTTTTTT
d_gene: TRBD2; v_gene: TRBV4-3; j_gene: TRBJ2-1; abundance: .; CDR3aa: CASSQVPSGLNEQFF; CDR3nt: TGCGCCAGCAGCCAAGTGCCTAGCGGCTTAAATGAGCAGTTCTTC
d_gene: .; v_gene: TRBV9; j_gene: TRBJ1-3; abundance: .; CDR3aa: CASSVGASSGNTIYF; CDR3nt: TGTGCCAGCAGCGTAGGTGCGAGCTCTGGAAACACCATATATTTT
d_gene: .; v_gene: TRBV19; j_gene: TRBJ1-3; abundance: .; CDR3aa: CASRIERYSGNTIYF; CDR3nt: TGTGCCAGTAGGATCGAGCGGTACTCTGGAAACACCATATATTTT
d_gene: TRBD1; v_gene: TRBV28; j_gene: TRBJ1-5; abundance: once; CDR3aa: CASGQGTRRKHF; CDR3nt: TGTGCCAGCGGACAGGGCACCCGGAGAAAGCATTTT
d_gene: .; v_gene: TRBV2; j_gene: TRBJ2-3; abundance: .; CDR3aa: CASSDRLRASTDTQYF; CDR3nt: TGTGCCAGCAGTGATAGGCTGAGGGCTAGCACAGATACGCAGTATTTT
d_gene: .; v_gene: TRBV2; j_gene: TRBJ1-6; abundance: .; CDR3aa: CASTIRVGSYNSPLHF; CDR3nt: TGTGCCAGCACCATAAGGGTGGGTTCCTATAATTCACCCCTCCACTTT
d_gene: .; v_gene: TRBV7-9; j_gene: TRBJ1-5; abundance: .; CDR3aa: CASSLTSNQPQHF; CDR3nt: TGTGCCAGCAGCTTAACTAGCAATCAGCCCCAGCATTTT
d_gene: TRBD2; v_gene: TRBV6-6; j_gene: TRBJ2-1; abundance: .; CDR3aa: CASSPPGLAGHNEQFF; CDR3nt: TGTGCCAGCAGCCCGCCGGGACTAGCGGGACACAATGAGCAGTTCTTC
d_gene: TRBD2; v_gene: TRBV11-2; j_gene: TRBJ2-3; abundance: .; CDR3aa: CASSTRLAGGLDTQYF; CDR3nt: TGTGCCAGCAGCACGAGACTAGCGGGAGGGTTAGATACGCAGTATTTT